These 28 T cell receptor beta chains were all obtained from the same sample, sequenced in a study of response to subunit inactivated influenza vaccine. TCRdb reanalysed the RT-PCR reads using MiXCR and keeps one entry per CDR3 protein. Of about 650,000 distinct CDR3 sequences listed, 15% to 19% are singletons. Sequenced here: PBMCs from blood, sampled about 12 days after vaccination. The receptors were sampled from a man aged 45 to 65 who received an inactivated influenza vaccine.

The chain carries TRBV28 and TRBJ2-7; D not certain. The CDR3 is 14 residues long. Germline CDR1 reads MDHEN; CDR2 reads SYDVKM. The germline V and J ends were trimmed by 7 bases and 3 bases, with 16 bases remaining between them. The CDR3 coding sequence is TGTGCCAGCACCCACGTGGGTTCTGACTACGAGCAGTACTTC. Its translation: CASTHVGSDYEQYF. Drawing the rest from reference TRBV28 and TRBJ2-7, the complete variable domain is DVKVTQSSRYLVKRTGEKVFLECVQDMDHENMFWYRQDPGLGLRLIYFSYDVKMKEKGDIPEGYSVSREKKERFSLILESASTNQTSMYLCASTHVGSDYEQYFGPGTRLTVT.

This clonotype was observed a few times. V usage is TRBV27 and J usage is TRBJ1-2; 9 bases match TRBD1. The CDR3 runs to 14 residues. CDR1 is MNHEY and CDR2 is SMNVEV in the germline V gene (reference sequence). V was clipped by 6 bases and J by 4 bases; unmatched bases: 6. Here the CDR3 DNA reads TGTGCCAGCAGCGCCGGACAGGGGTTCTATGGCTACACCTTC. It encodes CASSAGQGFYGYTF.

This clonotype was counted a few times. This rearrangement joins TRBV29-1 to TRBJ2-3; 7 bases map to TRBD2. The V gene's germline CDR1 is SQVTM and CDR2 ANQGSEA. This CDR3 has 15 residues. The V and J ends lost 3 bases and 0 bases, in that order; junction bases with no gene match: 6. The CDR3 loop reads CSVERAGASTDTQYF. The CDR3 DNA sequence: TGCAGCGTTGAGAGGGCGGGAGCTAGCACAGATACGCAGTATTTT.

The rearrangement joins TRBV20-1 to TRBJ2-1; 7 bases agree with TRBD1. V dropped 5 bases and J dropped 5; count of bases not matched to a gene: 9. Germline CDR1 DFQATT, CDR2 SNEGSKA (reference sequence). CDR3 length: 14 residues. The CDR3 DNA is TGCAGTGCTTCAACAGGGGTCCTGCACAATGAGCAGTTCTTC. This sequence encodes CSASTGVLHNEQFF.

V and J are TRBV11-2 and TRBJ2-7; the match to TRBD1 covers 7 bases. This CDR3 is built from 16 residues. Germline V CDR1 and CDR2: SGHAT, FQNNGV. V shed 4 bases and J 2 bases; nucleotides not matched to a gene: 11. CDR3 sequence: CASSSALGTDTYEQYF. The CDR3 DNA reads TGTGCCAGCAGCTCCGCCCTGGGGACAGACACCTACGAGCAGTACTTC.

This clonotype was seen a few times. The chain is built from TRBV7-2 and TRBJ2-7; tentatively, D is TRBD1 (5 bases). Germline V gene sequence: CDR1 SGHTA, CDR2 FQGNSA. This CDR3 has 14 amino acids. Trimming took off 4 bases at V and 0 bases at J, with 10 bases between the two ends. CDR3 nucleotide sequence: TGTGCCAGCAGCTCCCTCGACAGCTCCTACGAGCAGTACTTC. It translates to CASSSLDSSYEQYF. The full variable domain, completed using reference TRBV7-2 and TRBJ2-7, is GAGVSQSPSNKVTEKGKDVELRCDPISGHTALYWYRQSLGQGLEFLIYFQGNSAPDKSGLPSDRFSAERTGGSVSTLTIQRTQQEDSAVYLCASSSLDSSYEQYFGPGTRLTVT.

This clonotype was counted only a few times. This chain joins TRBV20-1 and TRBJ1-5; no clear D gene. V lost 3 bases and J lost 5, with 20 bases in between. The CDR3 extends over 16 amino acids. Per the germline V gene, CDR1 is DFQATT and CDR2 is SNEGSKA (reference sequence). CDR3 residues: CSARATDGRLHQPQHF. For the CDR3, the DNA is TGCAGTGCTAGGGCTACCGACGGGCGTCTGCATCAGCCCCAGCATTTT.

This clonotype was recorded at least ten times. The chain is built from TRBV12-3 or TRBV12-4 and TRBJ2-7, with D perhaps TRBD2 (6 bases). V was shortened by 5 bases and J by 3 bases, with 17 bases between the two germline ends. CDR3 length: 15 amino acids. The CDR3 DNA sequence: TGTGCCAGCAGTAGCACCGGGACTGGGGACTACGAGCAGTACTTC. Translated: CASSSTGTGDYEQYF.

The rearrangement uses TRBV20-1 and TRBJ2-7; perhaps TRBD2 as D (6 bases). The CDR3 totals 13 residues. Germline values: CDR1 DFQATT, CDR2 SNEGSKA (reference sequence). V shed 1 base and J shed 6 bases, with 13 bases lying between them. The CDR3 coding sequence is TGCAGTGCTAGAGGGAGGGCCTCTGGCGAGCAGTACTTC. This codes for CSARGRASGEQYF.

The rearrangement joins TRBV5-8 to TRBJ2-5, with a possible D match to TRBD2 (6 bases). CDR1 and CDR2 from the germline V gene are SGHTS and YDEGEE. Trimming left V 4 bases short and J 5 bases short, with 18 bases between. This CDR3 has 15 amino acids. This chain's CDR3 is CASSHTGLGGETQYF. The CDR3 nucleotides read TGTGCCAGCAGCCATACAGGTCTTGGGGGGGAGACCCAGTACTTC.

The chain links TRBV7-6 to TRBJ2-7, with D perhaps assigned TRBD1 or TRBD2 (5 bases each). This CDR3 has 16 amino acids. CDR1 is SGHVS, CDR2 FNYEAQ, per germline. The V end lost 0 bases, the J end lost 3 bases, and 15 bases lay between the germline ends. This CDR3 reads CASSLAYTGPFYEQYF. The CDR3 DNA reads TGTGCCAGCAGCTTAGCGTATACGGGACCGTTCTACGAGCAGTACTTC.

The chain couples TRBV7-9 to TRBJ2-3, with TRBD2 matching 12 bases. The CDR3 contains 15 residues. Germline V gives CDR1 SEHNR, CDR2 FQNEAQ (reference sequence). Losses at the gene ends were 8 bases for V and 3 bases for J; bases not matched to a gene: 6. CDR3 protein: CASLLAGGLTDTQYF. The CDR3 region has the DNA TGTGCCAGCTTACTAGCGGGGGGATTAACAGATACGCAGTATTTT.

This clonotype was picked up a small number of times. The rearrangement joins TRBV10-3 to TRBJ2-1; 8 nucleotides align to TRBD2. Germline V gene lookup returns CDR1 ENHRY and CDR2 SYGVKD. The CDR3 length is 16 residues. Unmatched junction bases numbered 8, after V lost 0 bases and J lost 7 bases. The CDR3 spells CAISESPGGAKNEQFF. The DNA for the CDR3 is TGTGCCATCAGTGAGTCCCCCGGGGGGGCGAAAAATGAGCAGTTCTTC.

The V call is TRBV6-9, the J call TRBJ2-3; 8 nucleotides line up with TRBD1. J lost 4 bases, V lost 5 bases, and 20 bases had no gene match. This CDR3 comprises 19 residues. Germline V gene data show CDR1 as MNHGY and CDR2 as SVAAGI. CDR3 bases: TGTGCCAGCAGTCATGCACCCGACAGGACAGGGAGTTGTGCAGATACGCAGTATTTT. This gives the protein CASSHAPDRTGSCADTQYF.

This clonotype was observed a few times. The chain carries TRBV6-2 or TRBV6-3 and TRBJ2-6; no definite D call. CDR1 is MNHEY, CDR2 SVGEGT, per germline. The germline V and J ends were trimmed by 4 bases and 2 bases, with 12 bases remaining between them. The CDR3 is made up of 16 amino acids. CDR3 in amino acids: CASSSEGAPGANVLTF. The CDR3 nucleotides read TGTGCCAGCAGTTCGGAAGGTGCCCCTGGGGCCAACGTCCTGACTTTC.

The CDR3 DNA reads as TGTGCCAGCAGCCGTAGCGGGACTCCCCAAGAGACCCAGTACTTC. Residues: CASSRSGTPQETQYF. This rearrangement joins TRBV12-3 or TRBV12-4 to TRBJ2-5; 8 bases align to TRBD2. The CDR3 is 15 amino acids. J was trimmed by 1 base and V by 6 bases; bases with no gene match: 7.

In its sample, this clonotype was seen a few times. This chain links TRBV4-3 with TRBJ2-3; D uncertain. The CDR3 totals 16 residues. The ends were cut back, 0 bases at V and 5 bases at J, with 15 bases in the middle. CDR1 LGHNA and CDR2 YSLEER come from the germline V gene. The CDR3 is CASSQDKWQAKDTQYF. For the CDR3, the DNA is TGCGCCAGCAGCCAAGATAAATGGCAAGCTAAAGATACGCAGTATTTT.

A few counts support this clonotype. The rearrangement joins TRBV6-1 to TRBJ2-7; maybe TRBD1 (5 bases). V lost 1 base, J lost 3 bases, and 13 bases lay in between. The CDR3 extends over 15 amino acids. Germline CDR1 and CDR2: MNHNS and SASEGT. The CDR3 protein is CASSEGAGWFYEQYF. The CDR3 coding sequence is TGTGCCAGCAGTGAAGGGGCAGGGTGGTTCTACGAGCAGTACTTC.

At least ten counts were recorded for this clonotype. CDR3: CASSLSGGRETQYF. The CDR3 DNA is TGCGCCAGCAGCTTGTCCGGGGGCAGGGAGACCCAGTACTTC. The chain has TRBV5-1 and TRBJ2-5; the D call may be TRBD1 or TRBD2 (6 bases each). Looked up from germline, CDR1 is SGHRS and CDR2 is YFSETQ. The CDR3 totals 14 residues. V was pared by 1 base and J by 5 bases, with 12 bases between.

V is TRBV30 and J is TRBJ2-1; 11 bases agree with TRBD2. The CDR3 has 14 amino acids. The junction had 2 bases not matched to a gene; V was cut back by 7 bases and J by 0 bases. Per germline, CDR1 GTSNPN and CDR2 SVGIG (reference sequence). This CDR3 reads CALTSGNSYNEQFF. As DNA, the CDR3 is TGTGCCTTGACTAGCGGGAACTCCTACAATGAGCAGTTCTTC.

The chain carries TRBV20-1 and TRBJ2-3; D is unresolved. The CDR3 length is 13 residues. Germline loops: CDR1 DFQATT, CDR2 SNEGSKA (reference sequence). Deletions cut 3 bases from V and 0 bases from J, with 7 bases between. CDR3 nucleotide sequence: TGCAGTGCTAGCGGAATTAGCACAGATACGCAGTATTTT. This codes for CSASGISTDTQYF.

This clonotype was seen more than once but under ten times. The gene calls are TRBV5-1 and TRBJ2-4, with D maybe TRBD2 (6 bases). The CDR3 has 16 amino acids. V was shortened by 4 bases and J by 6 bases, with 20 bases between the two germline ends. Germline CDR1 reads SGHRS; CDR2 reads YFSETQ. This CDR3 is CASSEQTAGEGNIQYF. In DNA form, the CDR3 reads TGCGCCAGCAGCGAGCAAACAGCGGGCGAGGGAAACATTCAGTACTTC.

This chain joins TRBV12-3 or TRBV12-4 and TRBJ2-5; 10 bases align to TRBD1. The CDR3 has 16 amino acids. V was clipped by 4 bases and J by 6 bases; unmatched bases: 11. The CDR3 coding sequence is TGTGCCAGCAGTTCTCCCCCGACAGGGGGCGGACAGACCCAGTACTTC. Translated, it gives CASSSPPTGGGQTQYF.

This chain links TRBV11-2 with TRBJ1-1, with D unclear. Trimming removed 6 bases from V and 5 bases from J, with 13 bases in between. The CDR3 loop spans 13 amino acids. CDR1 and CDR2 from the germline V gene are SGHAT and FQNNGV. The CDR3 spells CASRTPRSTEAFF. The CDR3 nucleotides are TGTGCCAGCAGGACTCCCAGAAGTACTGAAGCTTTCTTT.

V is TRBV19 and J is TRBJ2-7, with TRBD1 matching 8 bases. After removal of 5 bases from V and 3 bases from J, the junction contained 9 bases not matched to a gene. This CDR3 is 15 amino acids long. CDR1 and CDR2 (germline): LNHDA, SQIVND (reference sequence). This CDR3 is CASSSWATGDYEQYF. Here the CDR3 DNA reads TGTGCCAGTAGTTCATGGGCGACAGGGGACTACGAGCAGTACTTC.

This sequence joins TRBV7-8 and TRBJ2-3; no definite D call. The V and J ends lost 6 bases and 4 bases respectively, with 8 bases between them. In germline, CDR1 is SGHVS, CDR2 FQNEAQ. This CDR3 comprises 12 residues. Here the CDR3 DNA reads TGTGCCAGCAGACCCATATCAGATACGCAGTATTTT. Its protein is CASRPISDTQYF.

This clonotype was recorded many times. The chain is built from TRBV15 and TRBJ2-1, with TRBD2 matching over 7 bases. Looked up from germline, CDR1 is LNHNV and CDR2 is YYDKDF (reference sequence). V trimming: 0 bases; J trimming: 5 bases; junction bases outside the gene matches: 10. This CDR3 contains 17 residues. The CDR3 region is CATSREMYPSGHNEQFF. The CDR3 region has the DNA TGTGCCACCAGCAGAGAGATGTATCCTAGCGGTCACAATGAGCAGTTCTTC.

In this sample, this clonotype turned up a few times. This sequence joins TRBV5-1 and TRBJ2-3, with 14 nucleotides matching TRBD2. The CDR3 is made up of 15 amino acids. CDR1 is SGHRS, CDR2 YFSETQ, per germline. V was pared by 3 bases and J by 6 bases, with 3 bases of the junction left unmatched. The CDR3 coding sequence is TGCGCCAGCAGCTCCCGACTAGCGGGAGGGGATACGCAGTATTTT. It yields the protein CASSSRLAGGDTQYF.